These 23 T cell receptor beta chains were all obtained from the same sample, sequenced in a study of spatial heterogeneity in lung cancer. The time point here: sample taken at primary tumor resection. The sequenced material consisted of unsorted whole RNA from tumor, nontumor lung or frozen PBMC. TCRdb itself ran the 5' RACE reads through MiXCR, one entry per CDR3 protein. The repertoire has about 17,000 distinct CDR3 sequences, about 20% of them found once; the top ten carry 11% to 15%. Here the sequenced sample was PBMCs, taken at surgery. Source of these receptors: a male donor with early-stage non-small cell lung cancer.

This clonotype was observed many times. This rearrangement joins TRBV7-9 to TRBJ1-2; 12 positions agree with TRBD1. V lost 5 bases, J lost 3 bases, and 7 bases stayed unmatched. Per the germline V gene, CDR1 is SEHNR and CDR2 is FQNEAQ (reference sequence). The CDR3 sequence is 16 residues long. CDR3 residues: CASSQWGQGADYGYTF. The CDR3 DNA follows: TGTGCCAGCAGCCAGTGGGGACAGGGGGCTGACTATGGCTACACCTTC.

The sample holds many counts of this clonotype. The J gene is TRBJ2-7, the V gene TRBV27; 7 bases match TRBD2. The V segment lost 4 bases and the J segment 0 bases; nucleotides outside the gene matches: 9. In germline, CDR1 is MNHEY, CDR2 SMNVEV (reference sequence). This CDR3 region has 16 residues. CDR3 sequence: CASSYGGVAGSYEQYF. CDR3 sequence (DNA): TGTGCCAGCAGTTATGGGGGGGTCGCAGGCTCCTACGAGCAGTACTTC.

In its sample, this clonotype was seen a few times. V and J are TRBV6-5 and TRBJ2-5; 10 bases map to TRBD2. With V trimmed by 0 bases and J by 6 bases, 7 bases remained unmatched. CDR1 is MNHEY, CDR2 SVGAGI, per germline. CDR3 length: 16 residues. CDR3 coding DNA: TGTGCCAGCAGTTACTCGCGCCTAGCGGGGGCCCAGACCCAGTACTTC. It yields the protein CASSYSRLAGAQTQYF.

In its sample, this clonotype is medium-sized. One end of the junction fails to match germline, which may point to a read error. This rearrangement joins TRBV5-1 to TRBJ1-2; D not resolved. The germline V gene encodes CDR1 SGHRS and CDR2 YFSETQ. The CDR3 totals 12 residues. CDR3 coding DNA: TGCGCCAGCAGCTTGGGGGAACTACAGAACTTTTTC. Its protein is CASSLGELQNFF.

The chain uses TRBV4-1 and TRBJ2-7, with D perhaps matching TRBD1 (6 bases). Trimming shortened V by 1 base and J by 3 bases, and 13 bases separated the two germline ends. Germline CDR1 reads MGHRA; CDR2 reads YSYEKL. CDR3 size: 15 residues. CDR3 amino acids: CASSQALRDNYEQYF. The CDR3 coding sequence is TGCGCCAGCAGCCAAGCCCTCCGGGACAACTACGAGCAGTACTTC.

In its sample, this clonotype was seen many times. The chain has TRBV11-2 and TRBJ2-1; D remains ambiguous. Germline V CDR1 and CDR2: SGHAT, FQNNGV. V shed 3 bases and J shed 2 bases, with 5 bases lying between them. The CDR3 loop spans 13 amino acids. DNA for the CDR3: TGTGCCAGCAGCTTTGGGACCTACAATGAGCAGTTCTTC. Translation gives CASSFGTYNEQFF.

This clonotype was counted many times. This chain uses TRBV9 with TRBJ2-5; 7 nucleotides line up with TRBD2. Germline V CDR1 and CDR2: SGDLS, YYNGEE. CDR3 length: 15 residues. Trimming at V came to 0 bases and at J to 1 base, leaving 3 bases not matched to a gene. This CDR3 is CASSVAPGGQETQYF. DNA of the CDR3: TGTGCCAGCAGCGTAGCTCCGGGGGGCCAAGAGACCCAGTACTTC.

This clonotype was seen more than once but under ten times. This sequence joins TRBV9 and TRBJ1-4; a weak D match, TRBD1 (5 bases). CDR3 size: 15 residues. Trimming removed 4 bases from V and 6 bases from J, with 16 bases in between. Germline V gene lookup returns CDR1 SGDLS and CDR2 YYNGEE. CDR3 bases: TGTGCCAGCAGCACAGGTCCCAACCCCCATGAAAAACTGTTTTTT. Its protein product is CASSTGPNPHEKLFF.

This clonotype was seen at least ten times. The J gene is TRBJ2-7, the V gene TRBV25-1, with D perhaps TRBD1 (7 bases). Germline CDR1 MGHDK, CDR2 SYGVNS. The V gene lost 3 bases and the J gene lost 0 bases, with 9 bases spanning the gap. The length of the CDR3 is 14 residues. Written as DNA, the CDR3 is TGTGCCAGCAGTGACAGGGGGGCCTCCTACGAGCAGTACTTC. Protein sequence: CASSDRGASYEQYF.

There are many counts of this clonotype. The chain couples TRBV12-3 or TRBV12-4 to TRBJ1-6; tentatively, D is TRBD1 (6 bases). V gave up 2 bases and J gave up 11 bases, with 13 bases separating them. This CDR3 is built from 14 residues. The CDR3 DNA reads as TGTGCCAGCAGTTTATGGGGGCCGGGGGCACCCCTCCACTTT. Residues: CASSLWGPGAPLHF.

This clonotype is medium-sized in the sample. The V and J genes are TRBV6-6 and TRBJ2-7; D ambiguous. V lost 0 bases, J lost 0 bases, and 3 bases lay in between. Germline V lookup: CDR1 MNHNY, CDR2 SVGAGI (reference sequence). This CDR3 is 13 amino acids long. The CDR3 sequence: CASSYSNSYEQYF. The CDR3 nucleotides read TGTGCCAGCAGTTACTCCAACTCCTACGAGCAGTACTTC.

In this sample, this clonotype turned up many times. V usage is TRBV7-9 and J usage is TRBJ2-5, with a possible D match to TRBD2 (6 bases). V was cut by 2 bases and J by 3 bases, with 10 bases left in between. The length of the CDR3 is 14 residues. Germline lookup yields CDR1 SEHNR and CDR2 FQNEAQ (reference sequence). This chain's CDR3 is CASSLSTGEETQYF. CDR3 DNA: TGTGCCAGCAGCTTATCTACGGGGGAAGAGACCCAGTACTTC.

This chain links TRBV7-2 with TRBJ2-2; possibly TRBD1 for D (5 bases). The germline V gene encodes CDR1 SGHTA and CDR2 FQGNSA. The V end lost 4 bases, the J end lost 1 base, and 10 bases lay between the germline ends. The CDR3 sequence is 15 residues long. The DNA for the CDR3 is TGTGCCAGCAGCTACTCGACAGAGAACACCGGGGAGCTGTTTTTT. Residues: CASSYSTENTGELFF.

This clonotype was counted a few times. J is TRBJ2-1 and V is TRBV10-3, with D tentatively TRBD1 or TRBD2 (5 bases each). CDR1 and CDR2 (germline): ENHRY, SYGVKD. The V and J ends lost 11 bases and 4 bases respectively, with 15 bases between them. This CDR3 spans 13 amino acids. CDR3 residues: CAAQGTEYNEQFF. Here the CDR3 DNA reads TGTGCCGCCCAAGGGACGGAGTACAATGAGCAGTTCTTC.

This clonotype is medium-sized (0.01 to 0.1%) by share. CDR3 nucleotide sequence: TGTGCCAGCAGCTTAAACTCTTACTACGAGCAGTACTTC. Amino acid sequence: CASSLNSYYEQYF. The chain has TRBV7-9 and TRBJ2-7, with unresolved D. This CDR3 is built from 13 residues. V lost 2 bases to trimming and J lost 3 bases, with 8 bases between them. The V gene's germline CDR1 is SEHNR and CDR2 FQNEAQ (reference sequence).

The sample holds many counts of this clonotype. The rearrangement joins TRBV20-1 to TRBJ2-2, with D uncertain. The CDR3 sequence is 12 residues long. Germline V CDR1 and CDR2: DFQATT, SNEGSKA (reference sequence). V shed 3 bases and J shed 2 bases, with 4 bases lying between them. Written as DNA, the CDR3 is TGCAGTGCTAGCACCAACACCGGGGAGCTGTTTTTT. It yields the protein CSASTNTGELFF.

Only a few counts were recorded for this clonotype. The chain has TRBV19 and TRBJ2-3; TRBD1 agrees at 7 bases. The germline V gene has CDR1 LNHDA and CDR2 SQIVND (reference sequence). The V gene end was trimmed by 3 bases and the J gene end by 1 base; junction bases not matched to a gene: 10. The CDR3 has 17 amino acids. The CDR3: CASSIPHRGVGTDTQYF. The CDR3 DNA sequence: TGTGCCAGTAGTATTCCCCACAGGGGAGTGGGCACAGATACGCAGTATTTT.

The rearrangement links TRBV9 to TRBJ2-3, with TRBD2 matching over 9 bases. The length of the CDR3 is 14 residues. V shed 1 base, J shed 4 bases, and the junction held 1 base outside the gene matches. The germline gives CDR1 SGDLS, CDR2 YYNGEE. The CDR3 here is CASSVSSGADTQYF. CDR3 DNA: TGTGCCAGCAGCGTATCTAGCGGGGCAGATACGCAGTATTTT. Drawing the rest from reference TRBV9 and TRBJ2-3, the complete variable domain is DSGVTQTPKHLITATGQRVTLRCSPRSGDLSVYWYQQSLDQGLQFLIQYYNGEERAKGNILERFSAQQFPDLHSELNLSSLELGDSALYFCASSVSSGADTQYFGPGTRLTVL.

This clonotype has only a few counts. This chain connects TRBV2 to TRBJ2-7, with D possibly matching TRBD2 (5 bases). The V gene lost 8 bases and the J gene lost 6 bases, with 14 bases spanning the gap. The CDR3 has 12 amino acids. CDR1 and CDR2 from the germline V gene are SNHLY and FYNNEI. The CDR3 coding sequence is TGTGCCAGCCTGACCGGACGGGGCGAGCAGTACTTC. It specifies CASLTGRGEQYF.

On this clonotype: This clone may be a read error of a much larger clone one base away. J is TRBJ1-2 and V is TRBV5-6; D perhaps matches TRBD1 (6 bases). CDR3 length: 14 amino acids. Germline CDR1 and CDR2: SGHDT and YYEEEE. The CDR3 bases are TGTGTCAGCAGCACCGGACAGCTTAACTATGGCTACACCTTC. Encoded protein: CVSSTGQLNYGYTF.

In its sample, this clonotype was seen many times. CDR3 DNA: TGTGCCAGCAGCGCCTCCGGGACAGGGCTGGTTATTAATGGCTACACCTTC. This encodes CASSASGTGLVINGYTF. The chain joins TRBV7-2 to TRBJ1-2, with 9 bases identical to TRBD1. V shed 5 bases and J 6 bases; nucleotides not matched to a gene: 16. Germline CDR1 SGHTA, CDR2 FQGNSA. The length of the CDR3 is 17 residues.

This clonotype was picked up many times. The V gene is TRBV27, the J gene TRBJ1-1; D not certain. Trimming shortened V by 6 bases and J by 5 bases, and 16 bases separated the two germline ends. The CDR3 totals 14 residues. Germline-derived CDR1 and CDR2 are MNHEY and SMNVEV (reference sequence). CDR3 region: CASSQRAELTEAFF. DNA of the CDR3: TGTGCCAGCAGCCAGAGGGCGGAATTGACTGAAGCTTTCTTT.

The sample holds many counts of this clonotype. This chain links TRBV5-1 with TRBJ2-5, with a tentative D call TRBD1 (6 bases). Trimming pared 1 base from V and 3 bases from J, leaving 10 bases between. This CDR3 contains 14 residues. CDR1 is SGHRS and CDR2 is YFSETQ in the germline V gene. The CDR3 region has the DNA TGCGCCAGCAGCTTGTCCACAGGGAAAGAGACCCAGTACTTC. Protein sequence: CASSLSTGKETQYF.